This T cell receptor (beta chain) was found in a study of PD-L1 blockade in urothelial cancer. Study details: Patients, treated from 2014 onward, received atezolizumab 1,200 mg intravenously every 3 weeks. Study-wide findings and caveats: Blood clones associated with the tumor expanded more at 3 weeks in durable-benefit patients.

Clones were sequenced by immunoSEQ multiplex PCR, and TCRdb holds only the in-frame ones, with some missing. The repertoire consists of 100,000 to 150,000 clones, with more than 70% occurring once and the leading ten covering roughly 2.6%. Regarding this clone: Its antigen is as yet unknown.

CDR1 and CDR2 (germline): SGDLS, YYNGEE. The CDR3 totals 14 residues. Between the trimmed V and J ends, which lost 2 bases and 0 bases, there was a span of 7 bases. Described time point: peripheral blood 6 weeks after treatment start. The chain employs TRBV9 and TRBJ2-3; no firm D call. This specimen consisted of PBMCs, obtained around atezolizumab (anti-PD-L1) treatment. This sequence originates from a man aged 45-65 years with urothelial cancer. As DNA, the CDR3 is TGTGCCAGCAGCGTTGCGCTTAGCACAGATACGCAGTATTTT. This translates into CASSVALSTDTQYF.